This TCR beta chain was documented in a study of blood T cell repertoires in COVID-19. Profiled with immunoSEQ multiplex PCR; TCRdb holds only in-frame clones, not every one. The table includes roughly 250,000 clones, around 86% detected once. The ends were cut back, 5 bases at V and 0 bases at J, with 12 bases in the middle. Germline V lookup: CDR1 SGHRS, CDR2 YFSETQ. The CDR3 length is 14 residues. The sequencing input was PBMCs or T cells enriched from blood (not recorded which). This chain connects TRBV5-1 to TRBJ2-7; no reliable D call. The receptor was derived from a woman in her thirties or forties with acute COVID-19. Here the CDR3 DNA reads TGCGCCAGCAGATTGACTGGTAGCTCCTACGAGCAGTACTTC. Its translation: CASRLTGSSYEQYF.